The rows below give T cell receptor beta chains drawn from one sample of a study of CD8+ T cells in alopecia areata. Assay used: immunoSEQ multiplex PCR; TCRdb lists only in-frame clones, some missing. The sample has about 220,000 clones; 50% to 60% are singletons. The material sequenced was CD4+ T cells sorted from blood, taken at week 4, from a patient treated with tofacitinib. These receptors were obtained from a human donor with alopecia areata. Both conserved end residues are part of each CDR3. A D gene is named only where the DNA matches it firmly. Clone size is not always given. Where it is, it says once, few, many or a class for expanded clones.

j_call | v_call | cdr3_length | d_call | clone_size | cdr3_aa | cdr3_nt
TRBJ2-4 | TRBV2 | 13 | . | . | CASSERLGAIQYF | TGTGCCAGCAGTGAACGACTAGGGGCCATTCAGTACTTC
TRBJ2-2 | TRBV29-1 | 16 | . | few | CSVARDSRPNTGELFF | TGCAGCGTTGCTAGGGACTCCCGTCCGAACACCGGGGAGCTGTTTTTT
TRBJ1-1 | TRBV5-1 | 11 | . | . | CATREGSEAFF | TGCGCCACCAGAGAGGGGTCTGAAGCTTTCTTT
TRBJ2-3 | TRBV11-2 | 14 | . | . | CASSLADTTDTQYF | TGTGCCAGCAGCTTAGCGGACACCACAGATACGCAGTATTTT
TRBJ1-5 | TRBV30 | 13 | TRBD1 | . | CAWNGQGGQPQHF | TGTGCCTGGAATGGACAGGGGGGTCAGCCCCAGCATTTT
TRBJ1-2 | TRBV29-1 | 14 | . | . | CSVDRIDRSYGYTF | TGCAGCGTTGATAGGATCGACAGGTCTTATGGCTACACCTTC
TRBJ2-7 | TRBV27 | 16 | TRBD1 | . | CASSTRQGALIYEQYF | TGTGCCAGCAGTACTAGACAGGGGGCCCTTATTTACGAGCAGTACTTC
TRBJ1-4 | TRBV6-5 | 12 | . | . | CASGARDEKLFF | TGTGCCAGCGGAGCCCGGGATGAAAAACTGTTTTTT
TRBJ1-6 | TRBV27 | 15 | TRBD1 | . | CASSLGTGGNSPLHF | TGTGCCAGCAGTCTGGGGACAGGGGGTAATTCACCCCTCCACTTT
TRBJ1-1 | TRBV30 | 14 | . | . | CAWSVSFLNTEAFF | TGTGCCTGGAGTGTATCTTTCTTAAACACTGAAGCTTTCTTT
TRBJ2-5 | TRBV25-1 | 12 | . | few | CASSEFGETQYF | TGTGCCAGCAGTGAATTCGGAGAGACCCAGTACTTC
TRBJ2-1 | TRBV14 | 16 | . | few | CASSQPRASLGNEQFF | TGTGCCAGCAGCCAACCCAGGGCTAGTTTAGGCAATGAGCAGTTCTTC
TRBJ2-7 | TRBV29-1 | 14 | . | . | CSVGGTGSSYEQYF | TGCAGCGTTGGGGGAACAGGGAGCTCCTACGAGCAGTACTTC
TRBJ2-5 | TRBV5-6 | 13 | . | . | CASSLAGYETQYF | TGTGCCAGCAGCTTGGCTGGGTACGAGACCCAGTACTTC
TRBJ1-2 | TRBV5-1 | 14 | . | few | CASSLNSGAYGYTF | TGCGCCAGCAGCTTAAACTCCGGGGCCTATGGCTACACCTTC
TRBJ2-7 | TRBV4-3 | 14 | TRBD2 | . | CASSSNSGGDEQYF | TGCGCCAGCAGCTCTAATAGCGGGGGGGACGAGCAGTACTTC
TRBJ1-4 | TRBV30 | 14 | . | . | CAWGGGVSREKLFF | TGTGCCTGGGGAGGGGGAGTCTCCCGTGAAAAACTGTTTTTT
TRBJ2-1 | TRBV5-1 | 12 | . | few | CASSSGVNEQFF | TGCGCCAGCAGCTCGGGTGTAAATGAGCAGTTCTTC
TRBJ2-7 | TRBV6-6 | 15 | TRBD1 | . | CASTKQRTGGNEQYF | TGTGCCAGCACCAAACAACGGACAGGGGGAAACGAGCAGTACTTC
TRBJ1-4 | TRBV18 | 17 | TRBD1 | few | CASSPPADRGGREKLFF | TGTGCCAGCTCACCACCGGCGGACAGGGGAGGCAGGGAAAAACTGTTTTTT
TRBJ1-1 | TRBV29-1 | 13 | . | . | CSVVRMGNTEAFF | TGCAGCGTTGTTAGGATGGGGAACACTGAAGCTTTCTTT
TRBJ1-3 | TRBV30 | 14 | TRBD1 | . | CAWGGQTSGNTIYF | TGTGCCTGGGGGGGACAGACCTCTGGAAACACCATATATTTT
TRBJ2-7 | TRBV30 | 12 | . | once | CAWNRGSYEQYF | TGTGCCTGGAACCGGGGATCCTACGAGCAGTACTTC
TRBJ2-1 | TRBV10-3 | 14 | TRBD2 | few | CAISESSGGNEQFF | TGTGCCATCAGTGAGTCGAGCGGGGGGAATGAGCAGTTCTTC
TRBJ2-3 | TRBV6-5 | 11 | . | once | CASRRADTQYF | TGTGCCAGCAGAAGGGCAGATACGCAGTATTTT
TRBJ1-5 | TRBV30 | 13 | TRBD1 | once | CAWAGQEGQPQHF | TGTGCCTGGGCGGGACAGGAGGGTCAGCCCCAGCATTTT
TRBJ2-1 | TRBV6-1 | 15 | . | few | CASSEVAAPYNEQFF | TGTGCCAGCAGTGAAGTAGCGGCACCCTACAATGAGCAGTTCTTC
TRBJ1-2 | TRBV7-2 | 14 | . | . | CASSTPRGMYGYTF | TGTGCCAGCAGCACACCTCGCGGAATGTATGGCTACACCTTC
TRBJ1-1 | TRBV19 | 17 | . | . | CASRLSSALLTNTEAFF | TGTGCCAGTAGACTTTCCTCCGCCTTATTAACGAACACTGAAGCTTTCTTT
TRBJ2-1 | TRBV30 | 14 | TRBD2 | once | CAWRSGGAYNEQFF | TGTGCCTGGAGGAGCGGGGGGGCCTACAATGAGCAGTTCTTC
TRBJ1-5 | TRBV19 | 17 | . | . | CASSSRTGLGGNQPQHF | TGTGCCAGTAGTTCTCGGACGGGCTTGGGAGGCAATCAGCCCCAGCATTTT
TRBJ1-1 | TRBV29-1 | 12 | . | . | CGGGRMNTEAFF | TGCGGGGGCGGACGGATGAACACTGAAGCTTTCTTT
TRBJ2-5 | TRBV27 | 13 | . | few | CASREQGRETQYF | TGTGCCAGCAGAGAACAGGGAAGAGAGACCCAGTACTTC
TRBJ2-1 | TRBV18 | 11 | . | many | CASSMANEQFF | TGTGCCAGCTCAATGGCTAATGAGCAGTTCTTC
TRBJ1-5 | TRBV7-2 | 16 | . | once | CASSLGGIYSNQPQHF | TGTGCCAGCAGCTTAGGAGGGATCTATAGCAATCAGCCCCAGCATTTT
TRBJ1-2 | TRBV7-2 | 14 | TRBD1 | . | CASSSATGRYGYTF | TGTGCCAGCAGCTCTGCGACAGGGCGGTATGGCTACACCTTC
TRBJ2-2 | TRBV29-1 | 16 | . | . | CSAVGIRGPNTGELFF | TGCAGCGCCGTGGGCATTCGGGGCCCGAACACCGGGGAGCTGTTTTTT
TRBJ2-7 | TRBV15 | 15 | . | . | CATSRDQGRYYEQYF | TGTGCCACCAGCAGAGATCAGGGACGATACTACGAGCAGTACTTC
TRBJ1-1 | TRBV10-3 | 12 | . | . | CAVQLENTEAFF | TGTGCTGTCCAGCTGGAAAACACTGAAGCTTTCTTT
TRBJ2-3 | TRBV28 | 14 | . | . | CASSLLVSTDTQYF | TGTGCCAGCAGTCTCCTCGTTAGCACAGATACGCAGTATTTT
TRBJ2-5 | TRBV7-9 | 14 | TRBD2 | few | CASSPWEGKETQYF | TGTGCCAGCAGCCCATGGGAGGGAAAAGAGACCCAGTACTTC
TRBJ1-6 | TRBV10-3 | 14 | . | . | CAISELGGDSPLHF | TGTGCCATCAGCGAACTAGGGGGAGATTCACCCCTCCACTTT
TRBJ1-2 | TRBV5-1 | 14 | . | . | CASSLDSSSYGYTF | TGCGCCAGCAGCTTGGACAGTTCTTCCTATGGCTACACCTTC
TRBJ2-5 | TRBV2 | 11 | . | . | CASNTFEAQYF | TGTGCCAGCAACACCTTTGAGGCCCAGTACTTC
TRBJ2-5 | TRBV29-1 | 12 | . | once | CSVISRDETQYF | TGCAGCGTTATTTCCAGGGATGAGACCCAGTACTTC
TRBJ2-1 | TRBV29-1 | 15 | TRBD2 | once | CSVGPTSGGVNEQFF | TGCAGCGTTGGGCCGACTAGCGGGGGGGTAAATGAGCAGTTCTTC
TRBJ2-7 | TRBV7-2 | 13 | . | . | CASSRPSAYEQYF | TGTGCCAGCAGCCGACCTTCGGCCTACGAGCAGTACTTC
TRBJ1-3 | TRBV30 | 11 | . | few | CAWGTDLTIYF | TGTGCCTGGGGTACAGATCTCACCATATATTTT
TRBJ1-1 | TRBV30 | 12 | . | . | CAWGGFNTEAFF | TGTGCCTGGGGGGGGTTTAACACTGAAGCTTTCTTT
TRBJ2-3 | TRBV7-2 | 15 | TRBD1 | . | CASSLSTGGKDTQYF | TGTGCCAGCAGCTTATCCACAGGGGGGAAAGATACGCAGTATTTT
TRBJ2-7 | TRBV7-2 | 13 | . | . | CASRTGPSYEQYF | TGTGCCAGCAGGACAGGTCCCTCCTACGAGCAGTACTTC